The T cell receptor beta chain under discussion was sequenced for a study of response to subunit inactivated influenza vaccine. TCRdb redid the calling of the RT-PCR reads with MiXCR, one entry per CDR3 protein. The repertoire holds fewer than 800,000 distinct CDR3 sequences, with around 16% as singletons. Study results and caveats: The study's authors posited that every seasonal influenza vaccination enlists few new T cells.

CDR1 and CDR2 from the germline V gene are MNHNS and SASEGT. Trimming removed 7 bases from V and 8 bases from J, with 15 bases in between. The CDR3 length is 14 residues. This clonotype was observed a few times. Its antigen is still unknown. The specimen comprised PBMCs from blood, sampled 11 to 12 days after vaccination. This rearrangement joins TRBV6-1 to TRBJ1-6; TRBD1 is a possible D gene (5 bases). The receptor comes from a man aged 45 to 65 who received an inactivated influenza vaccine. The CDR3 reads CASTDDSPDSPLHF. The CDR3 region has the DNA TGTGCCAGCACCGACGACAGTCCTGATTCACCCCTCCACTTT.